This T cell receptor beta chain was captured in a study of identical twins. This clonotype was counted ten times or more. The antigen is undetermined. Study-wide findings and caveats: For cord blood, abundant beta clonotypes had fewer insertions, unlike memory repertoires, which showed none.

MiXCR, run by TCRdb on the 5' RACE reads, gives a single entry per CDR3 protein. The data show hundreds of thousands of distinct CDR3 sequences, around 8.3% seen once. CDR1 is MDHEN, CDR2 SYDVKM, per germline. The CDR3 contains 13 residues. V shed 1 base and J shed 6 bases, with 9 bases lying between them. The same data also contributed to another study, on yellow fever vaccine responses in identical twins.

This TCR was recovered from a woman in her late teens or twenties in good health. The sequencing input was PBMCs. The genes are TRBV28 and TRBJ1-2; D not resolved. The CDR3 reads CASSLLEGNGYTF. CDR3 in DNA: TGTGCCAGCAGTTTATTAGAAGGGAATGGCTACACCTTC.